The entry that follows covers one T cell receptor beta chain sequence. Its antigen is unidentified. The data were taken from a study of cytomegalovirus exposure and HLA in healthy donors. Whole-study findings and limits: Presence/absence analyses treated sequencing depth as roughly uniform across donors.

PCR primers comprised 60 Vbeta and 13 Jbeta primers. Assay: immunoSEQ multiplex PCR; the TCRdb copy retains only in-frame clones and omits some. Among around 53,000 clones, roughly 80% were seen once, and the ten largest hold roughly 1.4%. Per the germline V gene, CDR1 is SEHNR and CDR2 is FQNEAQ (reference sequence). This CDR3 is built from 14 residues. J gave up 2 bases and V 5 bases, and 3 bases lay outside the gene matches. The chain couples TRBV7-9 to TRBJ2-5, with 9 bases matching TRBD1. Material: PBMCs. This clonotype was obtained from a man aged 25 to 45 in good health and CMV-seronegative. The CDR3 nucleotides read TGTGCCAGCAGCCAAGGGACAGGGCAAGAGACCCAGTACTTC. Translated, it gives CASSQGTGQETQYF.